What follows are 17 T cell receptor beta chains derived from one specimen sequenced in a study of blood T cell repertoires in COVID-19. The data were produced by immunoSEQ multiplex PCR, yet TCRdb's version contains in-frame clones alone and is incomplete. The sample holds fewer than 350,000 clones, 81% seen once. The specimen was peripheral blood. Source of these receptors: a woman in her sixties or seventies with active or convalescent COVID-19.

CDR3 DNA: TGTGCCAGCAGCCAAGATGGGGCCCGGGTCGCGTACAATGAGCAGTTCTTC. Its protein is CASSQDGARVAYNEQFF. This chain joins TRBV4-2 and TRBJ2-1, with D tentatively TRBD1 (5 bases). Germline V gene sequence: CDR1 LGHNA, CDR2 YNFKEQ. The CDR3 is 17 amino acids. V lost 0 bases and J lost 4, with 16 bases in between.

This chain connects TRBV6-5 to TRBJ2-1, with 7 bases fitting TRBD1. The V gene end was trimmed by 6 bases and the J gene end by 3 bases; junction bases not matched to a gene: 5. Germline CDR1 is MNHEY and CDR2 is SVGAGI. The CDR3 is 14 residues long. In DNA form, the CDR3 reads TGTGCCAGCAGCACCGGGACAGACTACAATGAGCAGTTCTTC. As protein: CASSTGTDYNEQFF.

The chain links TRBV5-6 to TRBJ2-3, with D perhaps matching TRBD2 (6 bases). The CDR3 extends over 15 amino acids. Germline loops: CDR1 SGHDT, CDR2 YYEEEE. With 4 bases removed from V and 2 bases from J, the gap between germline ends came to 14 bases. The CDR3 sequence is CASSGGTGLTDTQYF. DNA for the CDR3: TGTGCCAGCAGCGGCGGGACGGGCCTCACAGATACGCAGTATTTT. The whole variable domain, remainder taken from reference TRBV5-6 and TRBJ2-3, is DAGVTQSPTHLIKTRGQQVTLRCSPKSGHDTVSWYQQALGQGPQFIFQYYEEEERQRGNFPDRFSGHQFPNYSSELNVNALLLGDSALYLCASSGGTGLTDTQYFGPGTRLTVL.

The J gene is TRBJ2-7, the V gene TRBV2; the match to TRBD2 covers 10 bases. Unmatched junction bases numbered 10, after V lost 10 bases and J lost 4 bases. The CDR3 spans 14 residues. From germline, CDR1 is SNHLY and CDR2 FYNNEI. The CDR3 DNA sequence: TGTGCCATCACCGCCCCTAGCGGGGGATACGAGCAGTACTTC. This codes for CAITAPSGGYEQYF.

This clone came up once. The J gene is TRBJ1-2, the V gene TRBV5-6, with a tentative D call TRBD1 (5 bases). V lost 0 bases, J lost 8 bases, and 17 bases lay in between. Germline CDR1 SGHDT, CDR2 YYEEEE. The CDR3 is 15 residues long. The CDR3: CASSLVGLSVGGYTF. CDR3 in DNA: TGTGCCAGCAGCTTGGTGGGACTCTCCGTAGGGGGCTACACCTTC.

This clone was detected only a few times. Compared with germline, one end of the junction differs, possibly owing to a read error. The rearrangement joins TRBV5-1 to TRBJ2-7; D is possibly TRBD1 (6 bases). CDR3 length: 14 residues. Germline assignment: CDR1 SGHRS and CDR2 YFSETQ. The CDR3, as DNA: TGCGCCAGCAGTTTGGGGGCCCTTCGTCTCGAGCAGTACTTC. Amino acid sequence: CASSLGALRLEQYF. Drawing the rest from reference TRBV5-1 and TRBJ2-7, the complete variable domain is KAGVTQTPRYLIKTRGQQVTLSCSPISGHRSVSWYQQTPGQGLQFLFEYFSETQRNKGNFPGRFSGRQFSNSRSEMNVSTLELGDSALYLCASSLGALRLEQYFGPGTRLTVT.

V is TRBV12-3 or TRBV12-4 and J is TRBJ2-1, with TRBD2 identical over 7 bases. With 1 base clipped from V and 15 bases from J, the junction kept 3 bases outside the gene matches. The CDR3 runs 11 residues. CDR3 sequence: CASSLGGGLFF. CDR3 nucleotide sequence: TGTGCCAGCAGTTTAGGGGGGGGTCTGTTCTTC.

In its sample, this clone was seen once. The CDR3 region has the DNA TGTGCCAGCACTCCGGGACAGGGGAACACTGAAGCTTTCTTT. Translation: CASTPGQGNTEAFF. The gene calls are TRBV6-6 and TRBJ1-1; 9 bases align to TRBD1. CDR1 MNHNY and CDR2 SVGAGI come from the germline V gene (reference sequence). Unmatched junction bases numbered 4, after V lost 7 bases and J lost 1 base. The CDR3 runs to 14 residues.

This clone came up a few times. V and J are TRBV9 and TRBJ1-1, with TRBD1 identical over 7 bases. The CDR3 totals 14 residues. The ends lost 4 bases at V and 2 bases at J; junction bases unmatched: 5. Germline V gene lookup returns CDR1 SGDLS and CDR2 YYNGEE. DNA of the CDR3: TGTGCCAGCAGCATCCGGACAGGAAACACTGAAGCTTTCTTT. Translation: CASSIRTGNTEAFF.

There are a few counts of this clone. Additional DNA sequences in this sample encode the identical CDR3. CDR3: CASRGGPDNEQFF. The CDR3 coding sequence is TGTGCCAGCCGGGGGGGACCAGACAATGAGCAGTTCTTC. This chain joins TRBV19 and TRBJ2-1; 8 bases agree with TRBD2. The J segment lost 5 bases and the V segment lost 9 bases, leaving 6 bases of the junction unmatched. The CDR3 consists of 13 residues. The V gene's germline CDR1 is LNHDA and CDR2 SQIVND (reference sequence).

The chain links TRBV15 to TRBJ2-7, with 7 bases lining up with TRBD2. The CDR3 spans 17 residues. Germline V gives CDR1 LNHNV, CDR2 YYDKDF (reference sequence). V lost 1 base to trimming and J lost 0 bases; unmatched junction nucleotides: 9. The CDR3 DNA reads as TGTGCCACCAGCAGAGGCCCGGCGGCGGGGGACTCCTACGAGCAGTACTTC. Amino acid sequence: CATSRGPAAGDSYEQYF. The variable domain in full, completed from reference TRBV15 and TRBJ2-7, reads DAMVIQNPRYQVTQFGKPVTLSCSQTLNHNVMYWYQQKSSQAPKLLFHYYDKDFNNEADTPDNFQSRRPNTSFCFLDIRSPGLGDTAMYLCATSRGPAAGDSYEQYFGPGTRLTVT.

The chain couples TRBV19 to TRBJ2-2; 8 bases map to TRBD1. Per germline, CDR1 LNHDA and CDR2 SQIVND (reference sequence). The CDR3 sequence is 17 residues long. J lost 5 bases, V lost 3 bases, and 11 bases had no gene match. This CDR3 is CASSMAFRGRGTGELFF. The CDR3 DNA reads TGTGCCAGTAGTATGGCATTCAGGGGGCGAGGGACCGGGGAGCTGTTTTTT.

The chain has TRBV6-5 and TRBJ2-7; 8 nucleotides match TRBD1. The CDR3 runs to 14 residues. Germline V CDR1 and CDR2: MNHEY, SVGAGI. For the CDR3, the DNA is TGTGCTTCAGGCTGGGCCGACAGGGGCTACGAGCAGTACTTC. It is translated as CASGWADRGYEQYF.

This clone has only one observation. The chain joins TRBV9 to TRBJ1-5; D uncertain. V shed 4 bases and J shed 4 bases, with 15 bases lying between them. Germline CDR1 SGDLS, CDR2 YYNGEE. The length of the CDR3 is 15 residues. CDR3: CASSPDPGWNQPQHF. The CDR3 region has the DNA TGTGCCAGCAGCCCAGACCCGGGGTGGAATCAGCCCCAGCATTTT.

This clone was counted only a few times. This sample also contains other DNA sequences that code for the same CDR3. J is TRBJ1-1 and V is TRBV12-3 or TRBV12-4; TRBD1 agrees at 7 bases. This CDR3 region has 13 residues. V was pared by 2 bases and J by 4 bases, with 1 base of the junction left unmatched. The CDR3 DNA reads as TGTGCCAGCAGTTTATCAGGGGGCACTGAAGCTTTCTTT. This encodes CASSLSGGTEAFF.

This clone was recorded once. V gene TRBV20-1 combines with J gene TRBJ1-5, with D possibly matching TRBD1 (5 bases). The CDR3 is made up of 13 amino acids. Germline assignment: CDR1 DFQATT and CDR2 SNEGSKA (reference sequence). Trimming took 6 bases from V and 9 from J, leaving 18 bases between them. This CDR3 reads CSASTAPQGPQHF. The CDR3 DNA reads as TGCAGTGCCAGTACAGCTCCCCAGGGGCCCCAGCATTTT.

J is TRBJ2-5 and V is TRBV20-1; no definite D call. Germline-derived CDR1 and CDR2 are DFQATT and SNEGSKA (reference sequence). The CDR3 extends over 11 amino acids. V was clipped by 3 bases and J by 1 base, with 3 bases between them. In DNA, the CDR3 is TGCAGTGCTAGGGCCCAAGAGACCCAGTACTTC. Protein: CSARAQETQYF.